The 25 T cell receptor beta chains in this list originate from one sample, sequenced in a study of blood T cell repertoires in COVID-19. Sequenced by immunoSEQ multiplex PCR; TCRdb stores in-frame clones only, minus some. Altogether around 77,000 clones are present, roughly 90% being singletons, with the ten largest covering more than 15%. The specimen sequenced was peripheral blood. The receptors were sampled from a woman older than 75 with active or convalescent COVID-19.

The chain carries TRBV6-6 and TRBJ2-5; 10 bases are a match to TRBD2. This CDR3 region has 12 residues. V was clipped by 7 bases and J by 5 bases; unmatched bases: 1. Germline assignment: CDR1 MNHNY and CDR2 SVGAGI (reference sequence). CDR3 DNA: TGTGCCAGCAAAGCGGGGGGGGAGACCCAGTACTTC. Protein product: CASKAGGETQYF.

This rearrangement joins TRBV6-5 to TRBJ2-7; maybe TRBD1 (5 bases). V lost 0 bases to trimming and J lost 7 bases, with 10 bases between them. The CDR3 totals 13 residues. The germline gives CDR1 MNHEY, CDR2 SVGAGI. The CDR3 sequence: CASSYSQGGEQYF. Here the CDR3 DNA reads TGTGCCAGCAGTTACTCGCAGGGTGGGGAGCAGTACTTC.

This clone was seen only once. V and J are TRBV3-1 (or the pseudogene TRBV3-2) and TRBJ2-7; tentative D call: TRBD1 (7 bases). This CDR3 is built from 15 residues. The V gene lost 3 bases and the J gene lost 3 bases, with 15 bases spanning the gap. The V gene's germline CDR1 is LGHDT and CDR2 YNNKEL (reference sequence). The CDR3 reads CASSQTQGGIYEQYF. The DNA of the CDR3 is TGTGCCAGCAGCCAGACCCAGGGGGGAATCTACGAGCAGTACTTC.

This chain links TRBV28 with TRBJ1-5; D is uncertain. V lost 5 bases and J 4 bases, leaving 12 bases between the germline ends. Germline V gene lookup returns CDR1 MDHEN and CDR2 SYDVKM. This CDR3 region has 14 residues. The CDR3 loop is CASSPSRGNQPQHF. The CDR3 coding sequence is TGTGCCAGCAGTCCCTCACGAGGGAATCAGCCCCAGCATTTT.

The chain recombines TRBV2 with TRBJ1-4; 11 bases fit TRBD1. After removal of 0 bases from V and 6 bases from J, the junction contained 9 bases not matched to a gene. The CDR3 is 18 amino acids. Germline V gives CDR1 SNHLY, CDR2 FYNNEI. The CDR3 is CASSEAVFPGQGDEKLFF. In nucleotides, the CDR3 is TGTGCCAGCAGTGAAGCTGTCTTCCCGGGACAGGGGGATGAAAAACTGTTTTTT.

The chain is built from TRBV28 and TRBJ1-1; D unresolved. V dropped 3 bases and J dropped 7 bases, with 9 bases sitting between them. From germline, CDR1 is MDHEN and CDR2 SYDVKM. The CDR3 consists of 12 residues. CDR3 in amino acids: CASSLSGGEAFF. The CDR3 bases are TGTGCCAGCAGTTTGTCGGGTGGTGAAGCTTTCTTT.

The chain employs TRBV4-1 and TRBJ2-1; maybe TRBD2 (6 bases). V lost 1 base and J lost 5, with 12 bases in between. Per the germline V gene, CDR1 is MGHRA and CDR2 is YSYEKL. This CDR3 spans 15 amino acids. CDR3 in amino acids: CASSQAPGLNNEQFF. The CDR3 nucleotides read TGCGCCAGCAGCCAAGCCCCCGGACTAAACAATGAGCAGTTCTTC.

The chain carries TRBV18 and TRBJ1-2; maybe TRBD1 (5 bases). In germline, CDR1 is KGHSH, CDR2 LQKENI. The length of the CDR3 is 15 residues. V lost 3 bases to trimming and J lost 1 base, with 12 bases between them. The CDR3 loop reads CASSPLTDSNYGYTF. The DNA for the CDR3 is TGTGCCAGCTCACCCTTGACAGACAGTAACTATGGCTACACCTTC.

The chain links TRBV3-1 (or the pseudogene TRBV3-2) to TRBJ2-2, with 7 bases aligning to TRBD1. Germline V gene lookup returns CDR1 LGHDT and CDR2 YNNKEL (reference sequence). The CDR3 covers 15 residues. Trimming at V came to 1 base and at J to 6 bases, leaving 5 bases not matched to a gene. CDR3: CASSQGFQGAGELFF. The CDR3 region has the DNA TGTGCCAGCAGCCAAGGTTTCCAGGGGGCCGGGGAGCTGTTTTTT.

J is TRBJ2-7 and V is TRBV12-3 or TRBV12-4, with 7 bases that match TRBD1. The CDR3 loop spans 13 amino acids. J gave up 5 bases and V 6 bases, and 7 bases lay outside the gene matches. CDR3 nucleotides: TGTGCCAGCAGCTCCGACAGGGCCAACGAGCAGTACTTC. Protein sequence: CASSSDRANEQYF.

The chain joins TRBV6-1 to TRBJ1-6, with D tentatively TRBD1 (6 bases). V was clipped by 3 bases and J by 13 bases, with 19 bases between them. The CDR3 runs 15 residues. Germline V gene data show CDR1 as MNHNS and CDR2 as SASEGT. Here the CDR3 DNA reads TGTGCCAGCAGTGACCCCACAGGGCTATTTGGGCCCCTCCACTTT. It yields the protein CASSDPTGLFGPLHF.

Only one count was recorded for this clone. This chain joins TRBV28 and TRBJ1-5; D possibly corresponds to TRBD1 (6 bases). The V gene lost 7 bases and the J gene lost 1 base, with 17 bases spanning the gap. CDR3 length: 16 residues. Germline CDR1 is MDHEN and CDR2 is SYDVKM. The CDR3 DNA sequence: TGTGCCAGCATTTCCCCTCGAGGGGGAAGCAATCAGCCCCAGCATTTT. Translation gives CASISPRGGSNQPQHF.

The chain combines TRBV9 with TRBJ2-7; 8 bases line up with TRBD1. This CDR3 spans 15 amino acids. With V trimmed by 3 bases and J by 2 bases, 7 bases remained unmatched. The germline CDR1 and CDR2 sequences are SGDLS and YYNGEE. The chain's CDR3 is CASSGSDRGPYEQYF. Written as DNA, the CDR3 is TGTGCCAGCAGCGGATCCGACAGGGGCCCCTACGAGCAGTACTTC. Full variable domain (rest looked up from reference TRBV9 and TRBJ2-7): DSGVTQTPKHLITATGQRVTLRCSPRSGDLSVYWYQQSLDQGLQFLIQYYNGEERAKGNILERFSAQQFPDLHSELNLSSLELGDSALYFCASSGSDRGPYEQYFGPGTRLTVT.

The table lists this clone with a few counts. The rearrangement uses TRBV7-3 and TRBJ1-1; 10 bases are a match to TRBD1. Germline lookup yields CDR1 SGHTA and CDR2 FQGTGA. V gave up 5 bases and J gave up 0 bases; unmatched junction bases: 3. The CDR3 extends over 15 amino acids. The CDR3 sequence: CASSTGTGVNTEAFF. The CDR3 nucleotides are TGTGCCAGCAGCACCGGGACAGGGGTGAACACTGAAGCTTTCTTT. Together with reference TRBV7-3 and TRBJ1-1, the CDR3 gives the full variable domain: GAGVSQTPSNKVTEKGKYVELRCDPISGHTALYWYRQSLGQGPEFLIYFQGTGAADDSGLPNDRFFAVRPEGSVSTLKIQRTERGDSAVYLCASSTGTGVNTEAFFGQGTRLTVV.

This clone showed up just once. This chain links TRBV9 with TRBJ1-2, with 7 bases fitting TRBD1. This CDR3 comprises 15 residues. Per the germline V gene, CDR1 is SGDLS and CDR2 is YYNGEE. Trimming removed 3 bases from V and 4 bases from J; junction bases left unmatched: 9. The CDR3: CASSALRQGIYGYTF. The CDR3 DNA reads as TGTGCCAGCAGCGCTCTGAGACAGGGTATCTATGGCTACACCTTC.

The chain uses TRBV21-1 and TRBJ1-2. TRBV21-1 corresponds to a pseudogene. CDR3 length: 13 amino acids. The CDR3, as DNA: TGTGCCAGCAGCCCCGGAAAGAGGGATGGCTACACCTTC. This translates into CASSPGKRDGYTF.

CDR3 bases: TGTGCCAGTGTGGCTCTCTACAGGGGCTTGAACACTGAAGCTTTCTTT. Translation: CASVALYRGLNTEAFF. This sequence joins TRBV19 and TRBJ1-1; 7 bases are a match to TRBD1. V shed 8 bases, J shed 0 bases, and the junction held 12 bases outside the gene matches. CDR1 LNHDA and CDR2 SQIVND come from the germline V gene (reference sequence). The CDR3 consists of 16 residues.

This chain joins TRBV4-2 and TRBJ2-7, with 9 bases lining up with TRBD2. This CDR3 has 17 residues. Germline V gives CDR1 LGHNA, CDR2 YNFKEQ. V was clipped by 0 bases and J by 1 base; unmatched bases: 7. Here the CDR3 reads CASSQDISGGKSYEQYF. DNA for the CDR3: TGTGCCAGCAGCCAAGATATAAGCGGGGGGAAGTCCTACGAGCAGTACTTC.

V gene TRBV23-1 combines with J gene TRBJ1-6; 8 bases agree with TRBD1. TRBV23-1 is marked as an open reading frame, function uncertain. CDR3 length equals 12 residues. Trimming took 3 bases from V and 18 from J; bases not matched to a gene: 7. CDR3 sequence (DNA): TGCGCCAGCAGTCAGAAGACAGGGGAAACCCACTTT. Its translation is CASSQKTGETHF.

V is TRBV23-1 and J is TRBJ2-5; TRBD1 aligns across 7 bases. TRBV23-1 is assigned to the ORF class and has an uncertain function. This CDR3 spans 15 amino acids. V trimming: 2 bases; J trimming: 1 base; junction bases outside the gene matches: 4. CDR3 bases: TGCGCCAGCAGTCAAATGGGACAGATCCAAGAGACCCAGTACTTC. It translates to CASSQMGQIQETQYF.

The chain recombines TRBV2 with TRBJ1-1; TRBD1 might be the D (5 bases). The length of the CDR3 is 13 residues. Trimming took 6 bases from V and 6 from J, leaving 14 bases between them. CDR1 is SNHLY and CDR2 is FYNNEI in the germline V gene. The CDR3, as DNA: TGTGCCAGCAGCGGTACAGGCTACGCTGAAGCTTTCTTT. Encoded protein: CASSGTGYAEAFF.

The rearrangement links TRBV27 to TRBJ1-6, with 9 bases fitting TRBD1. CDR3 size: 16 residues. With 3 bases clipped from V and 8 bases from J, the junction kept 8 bases outside the gene matches. Germline values: CDR1 MNHEY, CDR2 SMNVEV (reference sequence). The CDR3 protein is CASSLTGTGLYSPLHF. The CDR3 coding sequence is TGTGCCAGCAGTTTGACGGGGACAGGGCTATATTCACCCCTCCACTTT.

This clone was seen once. The gene calls are TRBV7-2 and TRBJ1-5; TRBD1 agrees at 7 bases. Germline CDR1 is SGHTA and CDR2 is FQGNSA. The CDR3 runs to 17 residues. V shed 1 base and J 1 base; nucleotides not matched to a gene: 7. The CDR3 here is CASSLVSGGRSNQPQHF. CDR3 bases: TGTGCCAGCAGCTTAGTGTCAGGGGGGCGAAGCAATCAGCCCCAGCATTTT.

The chain has TRBV7-8 and TRBJ2-7; 8 bases fit TRBD1. V gave up 2 bases and J gave up 4 bases; unmatched junction bases: 7. This CDR3 comprises 15 residues. Germline V gives CDR1 SGHVS, CDR2 FQNEAQ. The CDR3: CASSLQGAMGYEQYF. The CDR3 nucleotides are TGTGCCAGCAGCTTACAGGGGGCCATGGGGTACGAGCAGTACTTC.

The J gene is TRBJ1-2, the V gene TRBV6-2 or TRBV6-3; 10 bases map to TRBD1. This CDR3 contains 17 residues. Losses at the gene ends were 0 bases for V and 5 bases for J; bases not matched to a gene: 9. Germline V gene sequence: CDR1 MNHEY, CDR2 SVGEGT. The CDR3 DNA is TGTGCCAGCAGTTACTCCGGGACAGGGGTCAAACTATATGGCTACACCTTC. Amino acid sequence: CASSYSGTGVKLYGYTF.